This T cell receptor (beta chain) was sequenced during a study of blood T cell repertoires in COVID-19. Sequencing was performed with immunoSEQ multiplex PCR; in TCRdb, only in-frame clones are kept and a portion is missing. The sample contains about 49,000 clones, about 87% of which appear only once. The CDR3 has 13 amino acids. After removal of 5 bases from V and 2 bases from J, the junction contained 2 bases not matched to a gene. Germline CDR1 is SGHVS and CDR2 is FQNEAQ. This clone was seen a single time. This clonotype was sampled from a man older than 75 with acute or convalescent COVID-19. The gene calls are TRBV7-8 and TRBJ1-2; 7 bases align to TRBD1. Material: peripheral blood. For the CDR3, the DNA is TGTGCCAGCAGCCCACAGGGGAACTATGGCTACACCTTC. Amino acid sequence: CASSPQGNYGYTF.